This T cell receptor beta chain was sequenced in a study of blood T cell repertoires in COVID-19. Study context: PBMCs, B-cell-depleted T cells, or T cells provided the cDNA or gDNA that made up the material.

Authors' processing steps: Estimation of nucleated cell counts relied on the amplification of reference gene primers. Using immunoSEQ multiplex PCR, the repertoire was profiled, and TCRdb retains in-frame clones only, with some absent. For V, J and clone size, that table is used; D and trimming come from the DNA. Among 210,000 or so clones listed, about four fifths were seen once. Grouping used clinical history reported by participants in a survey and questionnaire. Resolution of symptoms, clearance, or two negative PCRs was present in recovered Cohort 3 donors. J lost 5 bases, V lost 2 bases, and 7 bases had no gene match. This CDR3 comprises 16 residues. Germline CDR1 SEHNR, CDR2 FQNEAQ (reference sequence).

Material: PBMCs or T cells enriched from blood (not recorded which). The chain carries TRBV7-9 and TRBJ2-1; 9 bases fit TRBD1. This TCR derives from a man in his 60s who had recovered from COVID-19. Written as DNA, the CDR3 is TGTGCCAGCAGCTTACTCCTGGGACAGGGAAACAATGAGCAGTTCTTC. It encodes CASSLLLGQGNNEQFF.